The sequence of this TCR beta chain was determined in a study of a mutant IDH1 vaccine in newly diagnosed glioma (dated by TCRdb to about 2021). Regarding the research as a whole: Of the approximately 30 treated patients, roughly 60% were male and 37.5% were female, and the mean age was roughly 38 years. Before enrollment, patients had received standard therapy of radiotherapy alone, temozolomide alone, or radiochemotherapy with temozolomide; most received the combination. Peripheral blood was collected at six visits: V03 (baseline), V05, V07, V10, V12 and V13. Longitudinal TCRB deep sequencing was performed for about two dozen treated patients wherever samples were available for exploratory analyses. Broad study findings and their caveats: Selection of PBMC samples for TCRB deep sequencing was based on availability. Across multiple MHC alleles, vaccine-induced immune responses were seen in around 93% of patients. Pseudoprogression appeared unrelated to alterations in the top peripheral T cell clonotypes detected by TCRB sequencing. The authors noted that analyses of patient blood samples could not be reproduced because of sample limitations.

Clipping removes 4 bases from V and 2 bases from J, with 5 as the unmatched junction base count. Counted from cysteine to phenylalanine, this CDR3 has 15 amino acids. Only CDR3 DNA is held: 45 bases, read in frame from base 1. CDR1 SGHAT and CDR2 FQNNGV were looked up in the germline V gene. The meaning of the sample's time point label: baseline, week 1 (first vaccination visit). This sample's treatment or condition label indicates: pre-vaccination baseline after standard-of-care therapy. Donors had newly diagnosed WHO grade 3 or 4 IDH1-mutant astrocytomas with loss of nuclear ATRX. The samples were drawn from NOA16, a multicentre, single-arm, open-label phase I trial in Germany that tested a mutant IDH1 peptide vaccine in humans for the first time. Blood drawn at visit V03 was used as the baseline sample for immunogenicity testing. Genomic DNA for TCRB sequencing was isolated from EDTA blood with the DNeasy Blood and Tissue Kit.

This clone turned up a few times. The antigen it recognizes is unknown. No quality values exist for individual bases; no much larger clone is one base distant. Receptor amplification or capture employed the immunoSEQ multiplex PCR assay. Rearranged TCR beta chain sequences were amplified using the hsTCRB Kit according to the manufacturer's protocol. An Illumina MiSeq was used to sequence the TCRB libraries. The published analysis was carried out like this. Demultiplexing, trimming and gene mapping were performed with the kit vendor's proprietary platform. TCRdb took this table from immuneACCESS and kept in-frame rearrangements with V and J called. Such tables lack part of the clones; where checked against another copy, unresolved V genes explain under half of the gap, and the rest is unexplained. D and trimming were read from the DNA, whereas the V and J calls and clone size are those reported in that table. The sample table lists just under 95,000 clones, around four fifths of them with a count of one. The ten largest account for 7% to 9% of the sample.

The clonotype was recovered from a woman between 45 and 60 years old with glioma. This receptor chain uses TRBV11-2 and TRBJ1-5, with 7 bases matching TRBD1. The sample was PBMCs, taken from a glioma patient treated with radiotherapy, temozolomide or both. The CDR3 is CASSSKDRGNQPQHF. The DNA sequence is TGTGCCAGCAGCTCGAAAGACAGGGGCAATCAGCCCCAGCATTTT.